This TCR beta chain emerged from a study of PD-L1 blockade in urothelial cancer (dated by TCRdb to about 2017). For the wider study: All patients started therapy at some point between 2014 and 2016 and received atezolizumab 1,200 mg intravenously every 3 weeks. About nine tenths of the roughly 29 patients were identified as males with urothelial cancer of bladder origin, and a prior smoking history was reported by 18 of 29 patients. Patients had an ECOG performance status of 0 or 1 and had received between 0 and 3 prior chemotherapy regimens. Blood samples were analyzed at 3 weeks after treatment start (second dose) and at 6 weeks after treatment start. Blood samples gave a median of around 140,000 T cells and 83,000 or so unique TCRs, with a median clonality of 0.080. The study, an exploratory multi-omic analysis, examined somatic, immune and clinical correlates of response to PD-L1 blockade with atezolizumab in urothelial cancer. TCR sequencing covered pretreatment tumor samples and matched, serially collected peripheral blood taken before and after atezolizumab treatment. Durable clinical benefit was defined as progression-free survival longer than 6 months, and TCR features were also tested against progression-free and overall survival. In the same patients, whole exome sequencing and RNA sequencing of pretreatment tumors were performed in addition to TCR sequencing. Roughly ten patients achieved durable clinical benefit and approximately 20 did not. Some 30 patients had pretreatment blood TCR-seq, 24 had at least one posttreatment blood collection, and 24 had tumor TCR-seq.

Each PCR received spiked-in synthetic TCR analog templates so that absolute template abundance could be estimated from read counts. The immunoSEQ assay was used to amplify TCRbeta CDR3 regions from genomic DNA with bias-controlled V and J gene primers. Sequencing of rearranged TCRbeta segments was done at approximately 20X coverage. The paper's processing steps were these. Clustering was used to correct sequencing errors, and CDR3s were annotated against IMGT so that V, D and J genes could be assigned. Out-of-frame and stop-codon sequences were excluded, and only productive TCRbeta rearrangements were used in downstream analyses. Clonality was calculated as one minus the Shannon entropy normalized by the log of the number of unique productive sequences. Clones differing between time points or between blood and tumor were identified by Fisher's exact test with Benjamini-Hochberg correction at adjusted p below 0.01. Not all clones reach the TCRdb copy of this immuneACCESS table, which keeps in-frame sequences only. Checked studies attribute under half of the gap to unresolved V genes and leave the rest unexplained. V, J and clone size derive from that table, while D and trimming were established from the DNA sequence. Within this sample are some 43,000 clones, with about 84% of them counted one time only. In total, the top ten clones hold around 15% of the sample.

What the authors observed across the whole study: Improved progression-free and overall survival was associated with having pretreatment peripheral blood TCR clonality below the median. Because of the small sample size (n ≈ 30) and the many exploratory analyses performed, the results are intended to be regarded as hypothesis-generating. At 3 weeks after the start of treatment, tumor-associated TCR clones in peripheral blood had expanded more in patients with durable benefit (n of about 20, p = 0.022).

As for this clone: What this receptor recognizes is not known. Base qualities were left out, and no much larger clone turns up one base away.

What the time point label conveys for this sample: pretreatment peripheral blood. A cohort of about 30 patients with locally advanced or metastatic urothelial carcinoma, treated at Memorial Sloan Kettering on a trial protocol, was included. Peripheral blood mononuclear cells were collected pretreatment and during treatment, at between 1 and 8 total time points per patient. The Qiagen DNeasy Blood extraction kit was used to purify genomic DNA from total PBMCs and tumor samples. PBMCs were collected pretreatment and during treatment and were isolated and stored as previously described. The receptor comes from a man aged 60 to 69 with urothelial cancer. Sequenced here: PBMCs, sampled around atezolizumab (anti-PD-L1) treatment.

In nucleotide form, the sequence is TGTGCCAGCAGCTTTGAACAGGGGTACGAGCAGTACTTC. Its product reads: CASSFEQGYEQYF. This receptor chain uses TRBV5-4 and TRBJ2-7, and TRBD1 matches 7 of the central bases. The CDR3, cysteine through phenylalanine, is 13 amino acids long. Only the CDR3 DNA is retained, 39 bases long and in frame from the first base. Trimmed from V: 2 bases; trimmed from J: 4 bases; junction bases lacking a gene match: 3. CDR1 and CDR2 are drawn from the germline V gene (reference sequence): SGHNT, YYREEE.